Below, one T cell receptor (beta chain) is given with its context. V lost 6 bases to trimming and J lost 3 bases, with 8 bases between them. Germline-derived CDR1 and CDR2 are MNHEY and SVGAGI. The length of the CDR3 is 12 residues. The data stem from a study of cytomegalovirus exposure and HLA in healthy donors. The PCR contained 60 Vbeta and 13 Jbeta primers. Produced via immunoSEQ multiplex PCR; TCRdb's table is partial and in-frame only. The table has about 120,000 clones, 80% to 90% seen once; the top ten hold approximately 11%. The clonotype was recovered from a male donor in good health and CMV-seropositive. The sample was PBMCs. The chain carries TRBV6-5 and TRBJ2-5; perhaps TRBD2 as D (5 bases). The CDR3 nucleotides are TGTGCCAGCAGGGGTAGCGAAGAGACCCAGTACTTC. Amino acids: CASRGSEETQYF.